The clone carrying this TCR beta chain was seen repeatedly, ten times or more. Its antigen is unidentified. The TCRbeta library was prepared with unique molecular identifiers. TCRdb passed the PCR reads through MiXCR, listing each CDR3 protein once. The table records around 130,000 distinct CDR3 sequences, 8% to 10% of them present only once. The sample is drawn from a study of T-cell reconstitution after alpha-beta-depleted transplantation in children. Study-level points and caveats: Surviving recipient cells, namely T cells and thymic progenitors, were the source of high day-60 TCRbeta diversity in some patients. Reports say that about two months after transplant, the alpha-beta T cells came out of several hundred graft clones that had expanded. T cells produced anew were the main source of T-cell counts and diversity one year after transplant.

Germline CDR1 is MDHEN and CDR2 is SYDVKM. Trimming took off 7 bases at V and 1 base at J, with 14 bases between the two ends. This CDR3 comprises 14 residues. This rearrangement joins TRBV28 to TRBJ2-7; D is perhaps TRBD1 (6 bases). The sequences come from PBMCs, mostly from graft donor cells, collected 180 days after TCRalphabeta/CD19-depleted stem cell transplant. This TCR was sampled from a girl under three years old who had a stem cell transplant for combined immunodeficiency, so the T cells may come from the graft donor. The CDR3 loop is CASTDAGQSYEQYF. In DNA form, the CDR3 reads TGTGCCAGCACCGACGCAGGACAGTCCTACGAGCAGTACTTC. Looking up the rest from reference TRBV28 and TRBJ2-7 gives the full variable domain: DVKVTQSSRYLVKRTGEKVFLECVQDMDHENMFWYRQDPGLGLRLIYFSYDVKMKEKGDIPEGYSVSREKKERFSLILESASTNQTSMYLCASTDAGQSYEQYFGPGTRLTVT.